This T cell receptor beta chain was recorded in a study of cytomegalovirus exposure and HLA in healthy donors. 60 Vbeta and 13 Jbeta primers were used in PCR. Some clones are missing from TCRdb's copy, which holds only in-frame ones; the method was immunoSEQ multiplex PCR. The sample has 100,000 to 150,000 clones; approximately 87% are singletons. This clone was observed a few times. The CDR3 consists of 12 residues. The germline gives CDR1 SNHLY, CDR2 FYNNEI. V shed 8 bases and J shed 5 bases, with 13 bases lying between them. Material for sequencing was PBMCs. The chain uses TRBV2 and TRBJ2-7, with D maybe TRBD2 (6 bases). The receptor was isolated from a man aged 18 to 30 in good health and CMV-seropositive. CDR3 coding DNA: TGTGCCAGCGGCAGGCCGGGGGACGAGCAGTACTTC. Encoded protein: CASGRPGDEQYF. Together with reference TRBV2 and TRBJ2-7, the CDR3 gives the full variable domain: EPEVTQTPSHQVTQMGQEVILRCVPISNHLYFYWYRQILGQKVEFLVSFYNNEISEKSEIFDDQFSVERPDGSNFTLKIRSTKLEDSAMYFCASGRPGDEQYFGPGTRLTVT.